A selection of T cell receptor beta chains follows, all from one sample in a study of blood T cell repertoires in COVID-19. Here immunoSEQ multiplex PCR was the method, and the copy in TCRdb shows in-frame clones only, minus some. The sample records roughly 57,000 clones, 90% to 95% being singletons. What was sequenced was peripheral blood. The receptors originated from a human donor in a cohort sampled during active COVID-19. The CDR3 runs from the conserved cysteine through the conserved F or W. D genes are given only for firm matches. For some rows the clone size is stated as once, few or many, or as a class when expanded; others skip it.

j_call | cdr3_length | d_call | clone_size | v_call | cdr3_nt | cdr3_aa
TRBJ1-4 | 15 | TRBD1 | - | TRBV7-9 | TGTGCCAGCAGCTCCTTTGACAGGGGATCTGAAAAACTGTTTTTT | CASSSFDRGSEKLFF
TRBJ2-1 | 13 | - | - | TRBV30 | TGTGCCTGGAGTTTTGTTCCCCGGAGTGAGCAGTTCTTC | CAWSFVPRSEQFF
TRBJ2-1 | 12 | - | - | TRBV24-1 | TGTGCCACCGCCCCTAGGAACAATGAGCAGTTCTTC | CATAPRNNEQFF
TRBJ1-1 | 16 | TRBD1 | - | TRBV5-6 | TGTGCCAGCAGCTTGTCCGGGACAGGGGTGAAAACTGAAGCTTTCTTT | CASSLSGTGVKTEAFF
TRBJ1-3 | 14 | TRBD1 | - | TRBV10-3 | TGTGCCATCAGAGGGACAGGGGGTGGAAACACCATATATTTT | CAIRGTGGGNTIYF
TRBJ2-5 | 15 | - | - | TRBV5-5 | TGTGCCAGCAGCTTGAACAGCCAAGGTGTAGAGACCCAGTACTTC | CASSLNSQGVETQYF
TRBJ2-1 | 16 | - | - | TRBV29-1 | TGCAGCGTGGTACAGGGGGCAGGACTAGCGACGAATGAGCAGTTCTTC | CSVVQGAGLATNEQFF
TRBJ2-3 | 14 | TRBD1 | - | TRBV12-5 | TGTGCTAGTGGTGACAGGGGCTCGACAGATACGCAGTATTTT | CASGDRGSTDTQYF
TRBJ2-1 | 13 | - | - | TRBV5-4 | TGTGCCAGCAGCTCGACAGTCTACAATGAGCAGTTCTTC | CASSSTVYNEQFF
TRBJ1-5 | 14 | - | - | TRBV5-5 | TGTGCCAGCAGCCGGGCACAGGGCAATCAGCCCCAGCATTTT | CASSRAQGNQPQHF
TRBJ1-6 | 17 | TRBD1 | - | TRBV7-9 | TGTGCCAGCAGGGCTAAACCCGGGACAGGGCAAAATTCACCCCTCCACTTT | CASRAKPGTGQNSPLHF
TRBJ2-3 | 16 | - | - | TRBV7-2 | TGTGCCAGCAGACCCCCCAGACAGAGCAACACAGATACGCAGTATTTT | CASRPPRQSNTDTQYF
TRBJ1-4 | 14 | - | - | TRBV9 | TGTGCCAGCAGCGTAGGATGGAGTAATGAAAAACTGTTTTTT | CASSVGWSNEKLFF
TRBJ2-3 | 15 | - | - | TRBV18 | TGTGCCAGCTCACCCCAGGCCACCCCCGGGAGTACGCAGTATTTT | CASSPQATPGSTQYF
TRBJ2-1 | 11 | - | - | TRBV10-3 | TGTGCCATCAGTGGTCAGAATGAGCAGTTCTTC | CAISGQNEQFF
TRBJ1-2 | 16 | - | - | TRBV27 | TGTGCCAGCAGTCCTGGAACAACCGGACAGATCTATGGCTACACCTTC | CASSPGTTGQIYGYTF
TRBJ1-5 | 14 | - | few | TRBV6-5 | TGTGCCAGCAAGGGCGGGGCAGGCAATCAGCCCCAGCATTTT | CASKGGAGNQPQHF